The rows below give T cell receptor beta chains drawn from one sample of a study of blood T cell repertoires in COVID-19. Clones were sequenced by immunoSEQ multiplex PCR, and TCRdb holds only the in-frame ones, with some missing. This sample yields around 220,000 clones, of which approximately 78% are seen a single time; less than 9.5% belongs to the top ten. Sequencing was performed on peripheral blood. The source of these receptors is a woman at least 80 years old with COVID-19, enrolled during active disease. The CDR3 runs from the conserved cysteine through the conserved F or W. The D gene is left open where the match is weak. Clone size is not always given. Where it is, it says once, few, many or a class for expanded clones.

CDR3nt: TGTGCCACCAGCAGGGGCGGGAGGGCGAGCAATGAGCAGTTCTTC
CDR3aa: CATSRGGRASNEQFF
d_gene: TRBD2
abundance: -
v_gene: TRBV15
j_gene: TRBJ2-1

CDR3nt: TGTGCCAGCTGCAGTGCCACTGAAGCTTTCTTT
CDR3aa: CASCSATEAFF
d_gene: -
abundance: -
v_gene: TRBV6-5
j_gene: TRBJ1-1

CDR3nt: TGTGCCAGCAGCTCAGTAGCGGGAGCCTCCTACGAGCAGTACTTC
CDR3aa: CASSSVAGASYEQYF
d_gene: TRBD2
abundance: -
v_gene: TRBV28
j_gene: TRBJ2-7

CDR3nt: TGCGCCAGCAGCTTGATGGGAGAGAGCAATCAGCCCCAGCATTTT
CDR3aa: CASSLMGESNQPQHF
d_gene: -
abundance: -
v_gene: TRBV5-1
j_gene: TRBJ1-5

CDR3nt: TGTGCCACCAGTGATCCCCGGACTAGCGGGAGCCAGCAGTACTTC
CDR3aa: CATSDPRTSGSQQYF
d_gene: TRBD2
abundance: -
v_gene: TRBV24-1
j_gene: TRBJ2-7

CDR3nt: TGTGCCAGCTCACCTTACGGATTGGACAGGTACAATGAAGCTTTCTTT
CDR3aa: CASSPYGLDRYNEAFF
d_gene: TRBD1
abundance: -
v_gene: TRBV18
j_gene: TRBJ1-1

CDR3nt: TGCAGTGTCTCCCGGGTCCCTGAAGCTTTCTTT
CDR3aa: CSVSRVPEAFF
d_gene: -
abundance: -
v_gene: TRBV20-1
j_gene: TRBJ1-1

CDR3nt: TGTGCCATCAGACAAGACAGGGACTATGGCTACACCTTC
CDR3aa: CAIRQDRDYGYTF
d_gene: TRBD1
abundance: -
v_gene: TRBV10-3
j_gene: TRBJ1-2

CDR3nt: TGTGCCAGCAGCCCTAACCGATGGAACACCGGGGAGCTGTTTTTT
CDR3aa: CASSPNRWNTGELFF
d_gene: -
abundance: -
v_gene: TRBV7-9
j_gene: TRBJ2-2

CDR3nt: TGTGCCTGGAGTGGGGGGACAGGGAATCAGCCCCAGCATTTT
CDR3aa: CAWSGGTGNQPQHF
d_gene: TRBD1
abundance: -
v_gene: TRBV30
j_gene: TRBJ1-5

CDR3nt: TGTGCCAGCAGTCCCCGTGGGACTAGCGGAAGAGATACGCAGTATTTT
CDR3aa: CASSPRGTSGRDTQYF
d_gene: TRBD2
abundance: once
v_gene: TRBV28
j_gene: TRBJ2-3

CDR3nt: TGTGCCAGCAGCTCTGCGACAGCCGCTACCCATGGCTACACCTTC
CDR3aa: CASSSATAATHGYTF
d_gene: -
abundance: -
v_gene: TRBV7-3
j_gene: TRBJ1-2

CDR3nt: TGTGCCAGCTCACCCGTAACGGACACTGAAGCTTTCTTT
CDR3aa: CASSPVTDTEAFF
d_gene: -
abundance: once
v_gene: TRBV18
j_gene: TRBJ1-1

CDR3nt: TGTGCCAGCAGCTTAGCTGGGGGGATGTACGAGCAGTACTTC
CDR3aa: CASSLAGGMYEQYF
d_gene: -
abundance: -
v_gene: TRBV11-2
j_gene: TRBJ2-7

CDR3nt: TGTGCCAGCAGCTTAGTGGGAGGTTACAATGAGCAGTTCTTC
CDR3aa: CASSLVGGYNEQFF
d_gene: -
abundance: -
v_gene: TRBV7-3
j_gene: TRBJ2-1

CDR3nt: TGTGCCAGCAGCCGACATATTAGCGGGGATTCCTACGGCACAGATACGCAGTATTTT
CDR3aa: CASSRHISGDSYGTDTQYF
d_gene: TRBD2
abundance: once
v_gene: TRBV5-5
j_gene: TRBJ2-3

CDR3nt: TGTGCCAGCAGCCCCCAGCGGGCTCGCTCCTACGAGCAGTACTTC
CDR3aa: CASSPQRARSYEQYF
d_gene: -
abundance: -
v_gene: TRBV7-2
j_gene: TRBJ2-7

CDR3nt: TGTGCCATCAGCTTCACAGATACGCAGTATTTT
CDR3aa: CAISFTDTQYF
d_gene: -
abundance: -
v_gene: TRBV10-3
j_gene: TRBJ2-3

CDR3nt: TGTGCCAGCAGCCCTAGAGAAGGGGCCTATGGCTACACCTTC
CDR3aa: CASSPREGAYGYTF
d_gene: -
abundance: -
v_gene: TRBV9
j_gene: TRBJ1-2

CDR3nt: TGTGCCAGCAGCGTAGAACAGGGGGATGGAAACACCATATATTTT
CDR3aa: CASSVEQGDGNTIYF
d_gene: TRBD1
abundance: once
v_gene: TRBV5-6
j_gene: TRBJ1-3

CDR3nt: TGTGCCAGCACCTCCTCTAGCATCTCCTACGAGCAGTACTTC
CDR3aa: CASTSSSISYEQYF
d_gene: -
abundance: -
v_gene: TRBV7-2
j_gene: TRBJ2-7

CDR3nt: TGTGCCAGCTCATTACAACAGGGACCTACCGAAAAACTGTTTTTT
CDR3aa: CASSLQQGPTEKLFF
d_gene: -
abundance: few
v_gene: TRBV18
j_gene: TRBJ1-4

CDR3nt: TGCGCCAGCAGCTTGGCCGGGGGTACTAACTATGGCTACACCTTC
CDR3aa: CASSLAGGTNYGYTF
d_gene: -
abundance: -
v_gene: TRBV5-1
j_gene: TRBJ1-2

CDR3nt: TGCGCCAGCAGCTTGACTAGCGACTCCTACAATGAGCAGTTCTTC
CDR3aa: CASSLTSDSYNEQFF
d_gene: TRBD2
abundance: -
v_gene: TRBV5-1
j_gene: TRBJ2-1

CDR3nt: TGTGCCAGCAGAGCCGAAAGACCGGGGGGCAATGAGCAGTTCTTC
CDR3aa: CASRAERPGGNEQFF
d_gene: TRBD2
abundance: -
v_gene: TRBV27
j_gene: TRBJ2-1

CDR3nt: TGTGCCAGCAGCCAACGACTAGAAACATACAATGAGCAGTTCTTC
CDR3aa: CASSQRLETYNEQFF
d_gene: -
abundance: -
v_gene: TRBV3-1/TRBV3-2
j_gene: TRBJ2-1

CDR3nt: TGTGCCATCAGAGCGGGATTTTTCGAGCAGTACTTC
CDR3aa: CAIRAGFFEQYF
d_gene: TRBD2
abundance: once
v_gene: TRBV10-3
j_gene: TRBJ2-7